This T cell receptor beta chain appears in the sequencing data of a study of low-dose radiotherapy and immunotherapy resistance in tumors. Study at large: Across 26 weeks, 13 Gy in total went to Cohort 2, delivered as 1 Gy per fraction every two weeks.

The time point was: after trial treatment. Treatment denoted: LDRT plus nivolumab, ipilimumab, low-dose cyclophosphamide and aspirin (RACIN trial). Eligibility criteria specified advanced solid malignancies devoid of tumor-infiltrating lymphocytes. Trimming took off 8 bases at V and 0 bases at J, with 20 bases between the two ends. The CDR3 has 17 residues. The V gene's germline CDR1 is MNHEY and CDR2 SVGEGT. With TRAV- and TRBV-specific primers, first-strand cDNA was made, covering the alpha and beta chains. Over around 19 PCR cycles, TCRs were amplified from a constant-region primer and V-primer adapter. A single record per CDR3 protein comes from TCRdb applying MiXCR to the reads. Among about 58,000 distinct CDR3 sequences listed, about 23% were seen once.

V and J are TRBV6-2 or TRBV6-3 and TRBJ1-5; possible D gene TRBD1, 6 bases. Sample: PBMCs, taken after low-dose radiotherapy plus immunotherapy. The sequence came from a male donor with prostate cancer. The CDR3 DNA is TGTGCCAGCCTCGCGGGAACAGGGTTTTATAGCAATCAGCCCCAGCATTTT. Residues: CASLAGTGFYSNQPQHF.